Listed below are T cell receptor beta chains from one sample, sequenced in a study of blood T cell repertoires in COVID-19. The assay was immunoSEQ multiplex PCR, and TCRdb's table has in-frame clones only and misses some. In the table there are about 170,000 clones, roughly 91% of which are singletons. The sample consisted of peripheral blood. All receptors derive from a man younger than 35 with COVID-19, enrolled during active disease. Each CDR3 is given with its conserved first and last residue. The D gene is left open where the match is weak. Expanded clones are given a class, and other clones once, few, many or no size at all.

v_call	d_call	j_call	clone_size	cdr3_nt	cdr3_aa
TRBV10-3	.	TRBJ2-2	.	TGTGCCATCAGTGAGCAGAACACCGGGGAGCTGTTTTTT	CAISEQNTGELFF
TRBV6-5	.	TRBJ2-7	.	TGTGCCAGCAGTTACCGGAGCCCGGCCACCTACGAGCAGTACTTC	CASSYRSPATYEQYF
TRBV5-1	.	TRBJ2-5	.	TGCGCCAGCAGCTGGGGACTGAACCAAGAGACCCAGTACTTC	CASSWGLNQETQYF
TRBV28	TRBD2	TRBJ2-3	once	TGTGCCAGCAGTCTCCTCCGGGAGGGCACAGATACGCAGTATTTT	CASSLLREGTDTQYF
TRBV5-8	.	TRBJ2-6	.	TGTGCCAGCAGCTTGGTTTTCGGGGCTGGGGCCAACGTCCTGACTTTC	CASSLVFGAGANVLTF
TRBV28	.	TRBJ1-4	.	TGTGCCAGCAGTTTATCATGGGGGCTTGGTGAAAAACTGCTTTTT	CASSLSWGLGEKLLF
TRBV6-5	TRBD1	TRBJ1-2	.	TGTGCCAGCAGTTCCGACAGGGTTGGTGGCTACACCTTC	CASSSDRVGGYTF
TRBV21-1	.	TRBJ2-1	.	TGTGCCAGCAGCATGATACAGGGGGCCCCGCAAAAGTACAATGAGCAGTTCTTC	CASSMIQGAPQKYNEQFF
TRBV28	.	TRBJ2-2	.	TGTGCCAGCAGCCTTAACAGGGCGAACACCGGGGAGCTGTTTTTT	CASSLNRANTGELFF
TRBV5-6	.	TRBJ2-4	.	TGTGCCAGCAGCTCTGAACTAGCCAAAAACATTCAGTACTTC	CASSSELAKNIQYF
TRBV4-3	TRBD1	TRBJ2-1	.	TGCGCCAGCAGCCAAGATTGGTCAGGGGGCAAATTTAGTAATGAGCAGTTCTTC	CASSQDWSGGKFSNEQFF
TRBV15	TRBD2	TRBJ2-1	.	TGTGCCACCAGCAGAGATCCTGGACTAGCGGTAAATGAGCAGTTCTTC	CATSRDPGLAVNEQFF
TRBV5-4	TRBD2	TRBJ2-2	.	TGTGCCAGCAGCTTGGAGCTTCTAGCGGGTGGGACCGGGGAGCTGTTTTTT	CASSLELLAGGTGELFF
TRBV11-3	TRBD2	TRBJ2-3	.	TGTGCCAGCAGCCAAGGGACTAGCGGGAGAACAGATACGCAGTATTTT	CASSQGTSGRTDTQYF
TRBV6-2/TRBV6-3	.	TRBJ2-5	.	TGTGCCAGCACCCCTACCGACTGGCTATCGAAGACCCAGTACTTC	CASTPTDWLSKTQYF